The 3 T cell receptor beta chains given below trace back to one sample, sequenced in a study of CD8 T cells in ankylosing spondylitis. MiXCR, run by TCRdb on the 5' RACE reads, gives a single entry per CDR3 protein. Among 200,000 or so distinct CDR3 sequences listed, about an eighth were seen once. The sequencing input was blood, either unsorted or a sorted T cell fraction (not recorded which). The receptor source for this set is a female donor with ankylosing spondylitis or in good health (not recorded which).

The sample holds a few counts of this clonotype. The chain combines TRBV12-3 or TRBV12-4 with TRBJ1-5, with 9 bases fitting TRBD1. The length of the CDR3 is 16 residues. The V and J ends lost 8 bases and 3 bases, in that order; junction bases with no gene match: 11. The DNA of the CDR3 is TGTGCCAGCGCTTCTACCGGGACAGGGATCAATCAGCCCCAGCATTTT. Its protein is CASASTGTGINQPQHF.

This clonotype was detected only a few times. The V and J genes are TRBV29-1 and TRBJ2-7; no clear D gene. This CDR3 is 12 amino acids long. V dropped 5 bases and J dropped 3 bases, with 11 bases sitting between them. Germline V gives CDR1 SQVTM, CDR2 ANQGSEA. The CDR3 nucleotides are TGCAGCGTTCGGTATTCTGACTACGAGCAGTACTTC. Amino acid sequence: CSVRYSDYEQYF.

This sequence joins TRBV20-1 and TRBJ1-2; D might be TRBD1 (6 bases). Germline lookup yields CDR1 DFQATT and CDR2 SNEGSKA (reference sequence). Trimming pared 2 bases from V and 7 bases from J, leaving 17 bases between. The CDR3 covers 14 residues. The CDR3 coding sequence is TGCAGTGCTAGATCCCGGGACACCGGACGTGGCTACACCTTC. It specifies CSARSRDTGRGYTF.